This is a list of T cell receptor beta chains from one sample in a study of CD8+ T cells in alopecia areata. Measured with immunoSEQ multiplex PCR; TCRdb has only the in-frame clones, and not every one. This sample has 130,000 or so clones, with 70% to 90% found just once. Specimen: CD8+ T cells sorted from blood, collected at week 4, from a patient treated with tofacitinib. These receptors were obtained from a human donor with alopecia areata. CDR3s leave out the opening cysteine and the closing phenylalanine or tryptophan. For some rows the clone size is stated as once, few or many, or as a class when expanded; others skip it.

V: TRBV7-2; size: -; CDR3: ASSLWTGNTDTQY
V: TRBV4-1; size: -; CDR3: ASSQSPGATDTQY
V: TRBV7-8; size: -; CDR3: ASSIPGLAATGELF
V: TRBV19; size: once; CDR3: ASSTRREIGTEAF
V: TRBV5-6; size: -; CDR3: ASLAQSYGYT
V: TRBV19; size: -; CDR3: ASSSHSNTEAF
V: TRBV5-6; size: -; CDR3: ASSLGQGPYEQY
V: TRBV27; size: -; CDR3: ATTGTGRTGELF
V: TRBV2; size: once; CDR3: ASSEVAGDATNEKLF
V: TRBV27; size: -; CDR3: ASSGTVGSYEQY
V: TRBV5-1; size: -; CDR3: ASSPGQGSYEQY
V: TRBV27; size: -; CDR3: ASSRVTGSSYEQY
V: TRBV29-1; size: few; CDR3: SVGSAETQY
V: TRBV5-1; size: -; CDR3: ASSLVWGAVYEQY
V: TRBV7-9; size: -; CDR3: ASSRRVPAPGEQY
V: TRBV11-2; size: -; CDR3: ASSPLIPGFTDTQY
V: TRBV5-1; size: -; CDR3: ASSLYPDYGYT
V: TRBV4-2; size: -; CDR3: ASRRGENEQF
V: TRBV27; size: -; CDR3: ASSLVGGELF
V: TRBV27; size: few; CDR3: ASGLTSSYEQY
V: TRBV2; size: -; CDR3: ASLRGEASTDTQY
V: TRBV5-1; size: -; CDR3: ASSLTTTYEQY
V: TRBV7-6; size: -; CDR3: ASSFLGPNEKLF
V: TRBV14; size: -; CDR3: ASSQVAGGHNEQF
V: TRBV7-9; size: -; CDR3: ASSFGEYIQY
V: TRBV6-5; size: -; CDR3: ASSFRVPNYEQY
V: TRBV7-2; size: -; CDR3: ASSLTGLVRTDTQY
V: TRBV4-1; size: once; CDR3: ASSHSSGTRGSLGTDTQY
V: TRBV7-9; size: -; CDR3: ASSRSRVRSTDTQY
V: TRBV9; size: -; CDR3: ASSAGLAWYEQY
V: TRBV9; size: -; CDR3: ASSLAGFGDTQY
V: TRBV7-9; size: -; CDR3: ASSPRTGSYEQY
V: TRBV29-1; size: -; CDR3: SDRDTTDTQY
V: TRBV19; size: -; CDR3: ASTVGGDYQPQH
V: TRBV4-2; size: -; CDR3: ASSVGTSKGVETQY
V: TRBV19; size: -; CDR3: ATSGTLEDEQY
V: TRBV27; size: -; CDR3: ASSLARYGYEQY
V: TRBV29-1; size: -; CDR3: SVPDKKNTGELF
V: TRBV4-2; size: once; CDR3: ASGRPEQF
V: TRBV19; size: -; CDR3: ASTGLAGSYEQY
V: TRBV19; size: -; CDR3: ASSVSVNSNQPQH
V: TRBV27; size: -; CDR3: ASSSQLVGQTEQY
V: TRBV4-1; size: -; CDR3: ASSQEWDRALWTQY
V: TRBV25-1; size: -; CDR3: ASSEFGSGTEQY
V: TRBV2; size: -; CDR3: AGSDRGLRGTQY
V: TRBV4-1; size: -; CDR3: ASSQGQMTGSYGYT
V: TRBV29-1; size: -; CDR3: SVGKGDEQF
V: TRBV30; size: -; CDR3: AWSPLNEQF
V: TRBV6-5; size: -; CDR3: ASSPGPYQPQH
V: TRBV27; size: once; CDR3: ASSLASPYEQY
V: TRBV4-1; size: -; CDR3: ASSQVGGRETQY